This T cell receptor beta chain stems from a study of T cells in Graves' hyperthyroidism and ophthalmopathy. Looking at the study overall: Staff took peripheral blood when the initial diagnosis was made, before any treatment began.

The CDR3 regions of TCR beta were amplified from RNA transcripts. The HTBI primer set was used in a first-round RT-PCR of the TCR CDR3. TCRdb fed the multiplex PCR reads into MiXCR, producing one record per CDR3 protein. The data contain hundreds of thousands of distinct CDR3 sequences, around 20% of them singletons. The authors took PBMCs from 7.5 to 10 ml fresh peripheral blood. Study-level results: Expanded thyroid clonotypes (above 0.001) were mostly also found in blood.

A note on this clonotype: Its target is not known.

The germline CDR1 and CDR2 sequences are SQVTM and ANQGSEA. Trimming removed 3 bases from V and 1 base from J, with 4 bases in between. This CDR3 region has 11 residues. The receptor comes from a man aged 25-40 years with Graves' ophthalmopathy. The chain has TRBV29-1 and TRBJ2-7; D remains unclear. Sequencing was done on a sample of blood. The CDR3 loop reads CSVEVSYEQYF. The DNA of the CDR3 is TGCAGCGTTGAGGTTTCCTACGAGCAGTACTTC.